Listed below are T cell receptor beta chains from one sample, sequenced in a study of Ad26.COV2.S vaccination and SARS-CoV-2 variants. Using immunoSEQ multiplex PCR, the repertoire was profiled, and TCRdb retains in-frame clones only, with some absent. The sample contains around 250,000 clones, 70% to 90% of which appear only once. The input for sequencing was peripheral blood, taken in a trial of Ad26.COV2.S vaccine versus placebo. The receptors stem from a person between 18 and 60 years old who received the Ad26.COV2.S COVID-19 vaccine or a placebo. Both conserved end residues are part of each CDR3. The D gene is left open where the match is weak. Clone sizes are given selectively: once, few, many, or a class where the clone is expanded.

cdr3_nt: TGTGCCAGCTCATCAGGCCCAACAGGGGGCAGCTACGAGCAGTACTTC; cdr3_aa: CASSSGPTGGSYEQYF; d_call: TRBD1; j_call: TRBJ2-7; clone_size: -; v_call: TRBV18
cdr3_nt: TGCAGTGCTAGTCCGGGGGTAAGCACAGATACGCAGTATTTT; cdr3_aa: CSASPGVSTDTQYF; d_call: -; j_call: TRBJ2-3; clone_size: -; v_call: TRBV20-1
cdr3_nt: TGTGCCAGCAGCCGTGGGGGACTACCTCCCCGTGAGCAGTTCTTC; cdr3_aa: CASSRGGLPPREQFF; d_call: TRBD2; j_call: TRBJ2-1; clone_size: once; v_call: TRBV7-2
cdr3_nt: TGTGCCATCAGTCCGACAGGGGGCGACACTGAAGCTTTCTTT; cdr3_aa: CAISPTGGDTEAFF; d_call: TRBD1; j_call: TRBJ1-1; clone_size: -; v_call: TRBV10-3
cdr3_nt: TGTGCCAGCAGCGTCAACCCGGGACTGTACACCGGGGAGCTGTTTTTT; cdr3_aa: CASSVNPGLYTGELFF; d_call: -; j_call: TRBJ2-2; clone_size: -; v_call: TRBV7-3
cdr3_nt: TGTGCCAGCTCACCACCGGGACAGGGAGGCAATGAGCAGTTCTTC; cdr3_aa: CASSPPGQGGNEQFF; d_call: TRBD1; j_call: TRBJ2-1; clone_size: -; v_call: TRBV18
cdr3_nt: TGTGCCAGCAGCGTAGTTGCCAGTTCCCATGGCTACACCTTC; cdr3_aa: CASSVVASSHGYTF; d_call: -; j_call: TRBJ1-2; clone_size: -; v_call: TRBV9
cdr3_nt: TGTGCCAGTAGTATAGATCTCTCCCCCGGCCCCCCTGAGCAGTTCTTC; cdr3_aa: CASSIDLSPGPPEQFF; d_call: -; j_call: TRBJ2-1; clone_size: -; v_call: TRBV19
cdr3_nt: TGCGCCAGCAGCCAGGAGACAGGGATAAACACCGGGGAGCTGTTTTTT; cdr3_aa: CASSQETGINTGELFF; d_call: TRBD1; j_call: TRBJ2-2; clone_size: -; v_call: TRBV4-1
cdr3_nt: TGTGCCAGCAGCTTGCAGGACAGGTTATACAATGAGCAGTTCTTC; cdr3_aa: CASSLQDRLYNEQFF; d_call: TRBD1; j_call: TRBJ2-1; clone_size: -; v_call: TRBV7-9
cdr3_nt: TGTGCCAGCAGCTTAGATACGGGGGGCAACACCGGGGAGCTGTTTTTT; cdr3_aa: CASSLDTGGNTGELFF; d_call: -; j_call: TRBJ2-2; clone_size: -; v_call: TRBV7-6
cdr3_nt: TGTGCCAGCAGTCCAACACGGGGAACGCAGTTCTTC; cdr3_aa: CASSPTRGTQFF; d_call: -; j_call: TRBJ2-1; clone_size: -; v_call: TRBV12-3/TRBV12-4
cdr3_nt: TGCGCCAGCGGCCGCGGGACAGGGATCCCTGAAGCTTTCTTT; cdr3_aa: CASGRGTGIPEAFF; d_call: TRBD1; j_call: TRBJ1-1; clone_size: once; v_call: TRBV5-1
cdr3_nt: TGTGCCTGGAGTGCACCGAACACTGAAGCTTTCTTT; cdr3_aa: CAWSAPNTEAFF; d_call: -; j_call: TRBJ1-1; clone_size: -; v_call: TRBV30
cdr3_nt: TGCGCCAGCAGCCAAGCCGGACTAGCGGGGGTCCACGAGCAGTACTTC; cdr3_aa: CASSQAGLAGVHEQYF; d_call: TRBD2; j_call: TRBJ2-7; clone_size: -; v_call: TRBV4-1
cdr3_nt: TGTGCCAGCAGTTACGGACTAGCGGGAATGTACAATGAGCAGTTCTTC; cdr3_aa: CASSYGLAGMYNEQFF; d_call: TRBD2; j_call: TRBJ2-1; clone_size: -; v_call: TRBV6-5
cdr3_nt: TGTGCCAGTAGTATAGGAGGGACAGAGACCCAGTACTTC; cdr3_aa: CASSIGGTETQYF; d_call: -; j_call: TRBJ2-5; clone_size: -; v_call: TRBV19
cdr3_nt: TGTGCCACCAGCAGGCGCCCGGGAGGGCGAAACGAGCAGTACTTC; cdr3_aa: CATSRRPGGRNEQYF; d_call: TRBD2; j_call: TRBJ2-7; clone_size: -; v_call: TRBV15
cdr3_nt: TGTGCCAGCAGCTTAGGCTATGGAAATGAAAAACTGTTTTTT; cdr3_aa: CASSLGYGNEKLFF; d_call: -; j_call: TRBJ1-4; clone_size: -; v_call: TRBV7-2
cdr3_nt: TGTGCCAGCTCACCACTATACCGACAGGGGGAGGAAAAACTGTTTTTT; cdr3_aa: CASSPLYRQGEEKLFF; d_call: TRBD1; j_call: TRBJ1-4; clone_size: -; v_call: TRBV18
cdr3_nt: TGTGCCAGCAGTGAAAGACTTACCACAGATACGCAGTATTTT; cdr3_aa: CASSERLTTDTQYF; d_call: -; j_call: TRBJ2-3; clone_size: -; v_call: TRBV2
cdr3_nt: TGTGCCAGCAGTGACTTGGCGGGGGGGTCCTACAATGAGCAGTTCTTC; cdr3_aa: CASSDLAGGSYNEQFF; d_call: TRBD2; j_call: TRBJ2-1; clone_size: -; v_call: TRBV2
cdr3_nt: TGTGCCAGCTCACCGGGACAGGGAACTAACTACAATGAGCAGTTCTTC; cdr3_aa: CASSPGQGTNYNEQFF; d_call: TRBD1; j_call: TRBJ2-1; clone_size: -; v_call: TRBV18
cdr3_nt: TGCGCCAGCAGCCAAGGGACAGGGGGCGGATGGCCCCAGCATTTT; cdr3_aa: CASSQGTGGGWPQHF; d_call: TRBD1; j_call: TRBJ1-5; clone_size: -; v_call: TRBV4-3
cdr3_nt: TGCGCCAGCAGCTTGGGGGGAACAACAGGGGACACCGGGGAGCTGTTTTTT; cdr3_aa: CASSLGGTTGDTGELFF; d_call: TRBD1; j_call: TRBJ2-2; clone_size: -; v_call: TRBV5-1
cdr3_nt: TGTGCCAGCAGTTACCAGGGGGCAAACACTGAAGCTTTCTTT; cdr3_aa: CASSYQGANTEAFF; d_call: TRBD1; j_call: TRBJ1-1; clone_size: -; v_call: TRBV6-6
cdr3_nt: TGTGCCAGCAGCCTGACTAGCGGGGGGGCCGAAGATACGCAGTATTTT; cdr3_aa: CASSLTSGGAEDTQYF; d_call: TRBD2; j_call: TRBJ2-3; clone_size: -; v_call: TRBV7-6